This TCR beta chain stems from a study of identical twins. MiXCR, applied by TCRdb to the 5' RACE reads, yields one record per CDR3 protein. This sample has approximately 600,000 distinct CDR3 sequences, with under 8.5% found just once. Only healthy Caucasians were enrolled as donors. V shed 10 bases and J shed 3 bases, with 13 bases lying between them. The CDR3 runs 14 residues. Germline values: CDR1 MDHEN, CDR2 SYDVKM. Comments on this clonotype: The antigen remains unidentified.

Regarding the study as a whole: Insertions were fewer in abundant cord blood beta clonotypes, whereas memory repertoires showed none of this pattern. Models predicted too little out-of-frame TCR alpha sharing in monozygotic twins.

This sample also appeared in a second study, on yellow fever vaccine responses in identical twins.

The clonotype originates from a young woman in good health. The sample consisted of PBMCs. The gene calls are TRBV28 and TRBJ1-6; tentatively, D is TRBD1 (6 bases). CDR3 in amino acids: CAIPGDNYNSPLHF. CDR3 DNA: TGTGCCATCCCGGGGGACAACTATAATTCACCCCTCCACTTT.